This TCR beta chain derives from a study of shared clonotypes between healthy human individuals (dated by TCRdb to about 2020). For the wider study: Three men and two women, aged 18 to 49 years, made up the cohort. For each donor, CD4 naive and CD4 memory were each run on three plates, CD8 naive on two plates, and CD8 memory on one plate. To estimate repertoire size and how much clonotype sharing occurs between individuals, the study deeply sequenced the blood TCR repertoires of several healthy adults. To increase sequencing depth and limit assay-specific biases, TCR repertoire library preparation and sequencing were carried out by different laboratories using diverse techniques. Leukapheresis yielded between about 0.85 and 9 billion PBMCs per donor.

The CDR3 covers 15 residues, taking in both the cysteine and the phenylalanine. Just the 45-base CDR3 DNA is kept, in frame starting at base 1. In the germline V gene, CDR1 corresponds to LGHNA and CDR2 to YNFKEQ. The V and J ends are trimmed by 0 bases and 2 bases, leaving 11 bases between them. Comments on this clone: It lacks a known antigen. No qualities accompany the bases; no much larger clone lies one base away.

Overall study results and their limits: The small number of donors limited the genetic and exposure-history diversity represented. Rarefaction of sorted-subset datasets indicated incomplete sequencing despite the large sequencing depth. Sampling was limited to blood, and TCR repertoires in tissue likely differ from TCR repertoires in blood. Pairwise subsampling indicated that sequencing depth was expected to affect the degree of clonotype sharing among donors. When four donors were compared, the shared fraction of clonotypes was about 5.5% for naive CD4, 3% to 4% for naive CD8, roughly 2.5% for memory CD4, and less than 0.45% for memory CD8. Larger estimated clonotype richness was generally found for naive subsets than for memory subsets. Compared with non-shared clonotypes, clonotypes shared by all four sorted-subset donors had higher generation probabilities.

CD8 naive samples were CD45RO-negative cells positively selected for CCR7, giving a CD45RA+CCR7+ population that excluded TemRA cells. The donors were healthy, HIV-negative adults with no recently reported acute infections or vaccinations. All donors were Caucasian adults living in Nashville, Tennessee, USA. After blood collection by leukapheresis, PBMCs were isolated using Ficoll-Histopaque density gradient centrifugation and then cryopreserved in the vapor phase of liquid nitrogen. Analytical flow cytometry was used to check the purity and quantity of every magnetically sorted T cell population. From each sorted fraction, genomic DNA was isolated and quantified by UV absorbance on a Nanodrop 2000c. TCR CDR3 regions were amplified from genomic DNA by multiplex PCR using the deep immunoSEQ assay. Extracted genomic DNA from each cell subset was distributed evenly across all wells of several immunoSEQ 96-well plates, and each plate was treated as a replicate. For sorted subsets, roughly 200 ng of genomic DNA, equivalent to around 31,000 T cell genomes, went into each replicate PCR. The purified libraries were quantified using a Qubit 3.0 fluorometer, sized with a Bioanalyzer 2100, and then quantified again using the KAPA Library Quantification kit. Every immunoSEQ 96-well plate was sequenced on a dedicated single-read 150-cycle Illumina NextSeq 550 flow cell. In the paper's pipeline: Because the immunoSEQ output included only junctional sequences and no quality scores, the filtering could not be the same as the filtering used for full-length reads. Sequences were annotated with PyIR, a Python wrapper for IgBLAST v1.9, and V/J genes and CDR3 were assigned using IMGT germline references. Reads were filtered out if the reads had weak V/J assignments (E-value above 1e-6), no CDR3, stop codons, out-of-frame junctions, or ambiguous translated residues. V3J clonotypes were defined as sequences sharing an identical inferred V gene, J gene, and CDR3 amino acid sequence. Percentage overlap between repertoires was computed as shared unique clonotypes divided by the size of the smaller repertoire. RTK rarefaction, the Chao1 estimator, and Recon v2.1 estimates of unobserved clonotypes were used to assess repertoire richness. Generation probabilities were computed with OLGA for all TCRbeta clonotypes obtained by the gDNA method from several donors. Sourced from immuneACCESS, this table was stored by TCRdb with only in-frame sequences that have V and J called. A share of the clones is absent; for the studies checked, an unresolved V gene accounts for under half, and the remainder has no known explanation. V, J and clone size are those of that table, while D and trimming were read from the DNA. The sample table lists 500,000 to 700,000 clones, approximately 95% of them with a count of one. In total, the top ten clones hold 0.095% to 0.14% of the sample.

The sample taken for sequencing was naive CD8+ T cells sorted from blood. Read against the paper, the sample's cell subset or site label means: CD45RA+CCR7+. In this chain, TRBV4-2 is recombined with TRBJ2-7; TRBD2 is a possible D gene, resting on 6 matching bases. The sequence came from a woman aged 30 to 39 in good health. For the CDR3, the sequence is CASSQELAGTYEQYF. The bases read TGTGCCAGCAGCCAAGAACTAGCTGGAACCTACGAGCAGTACTTC.